A single sample gave rise to the 16 T cell receptor beta chains below, sequenced in a study of blood T cell repertoires in COVID-19. Clones were sequenced by immunoSEQ multiplex PCR, and TCRdb holds only the in-frame ones, with some missing. Of about 110,000 clones in the sample, 85% to 90% were seen once. The sample comprised peripheral blood. The receptors originated from a human donor in a cohort sampled during active COVID-19.

The V and J genes are TRBV7-9 and TRBJ2-7; 8 bases are shared with TRBD1. V gave up 3 bases and J gave up 3 bases; unmatched junction bases: 10. Looked up from germline, CDR1 is SEHNR and CDR2 is FQNEAQ (reference sequence). This CDR3 is built from 16 residues. CDR3 region: CASSFLSRQGFYEQYF. As DNA, the CDR3 is TGTGCCAGCAGCTTTCTATCCCGACAGGGGTTCTACGAGCAGTACTTC.

This clone was seen more than once but under ten times. The chain recombines TRBV19 with TRBJ2-5; possibly TRBD1 for D (5 bases). The CDR3 has 12 amino acids. Germline V gene sequence: CDR1 LNHDA, CDR2 SQIVND (reference sequence). Trimming removed 4 bases at V and 6 bases at J, with 9 bases between. The DNA for the CDR3 is TGTGCCAGTAGTAGGGCAGGGCAGACCCAGTACTTC. Protein product: CASSRAGQTQYF.

The J gene is TRBJ2-1, the V gene TRBV12-3 or TRBV12-4, with 9 bases that match TRBD1. V trimming: 5 bases; J trimming: 8 bases; junction bases outside the gene matches: 4. This CDR3 is 13 amino acids long. Here the CDR3 reads CASSGQGFDEQFF. The CDR3 coding sequence is TGTGCCAGCAGTGGACAGGGGTTTGATGAGCAGTTCTTC.

This clone was seen a single time. CDR3 DNA: TGTGCCAGCAGTGAAGCTGGGACAGGCTACAATGAGCAGTTCTTC. It codes for CASSEAGTGYNEQFF. V gene TRBV2 combines with J gene TRBJ2-1; TRBD1 aligns across 8 bases. Germline CDR1 is SNHLY and CDR2 is FYNNEI. This CDR3 has 15 amino acids. After removal of 0 bases from V and 3 bases from J, the junction contained 1 base not matched to a gene.

The chain combines TRBV5-4 with TRBJ2-2; a possible D gene is TRBD1 (7 bases). Trimming removed 4 bases at V and 4 bases at J, with 14 bases between. The CDR3 extends over 15 amino acids. Germline CDR1 reads SGHNT; CDR2 reads YYREEE (reference sequence). This CDR3 is CASSATGRGTGELFF. CDR3 bases: TGTGCCAGCAGCGCGACAGGGCGGGGCACCGGGGAGCTGTTTTTT.

The chain uses TRBV27 and TRBJ2-7, with 12 nucleotides matching TRBD1. Losses at the gene ends were 6 bases for V and 6 bases for J; bases not matched to a gene: 6. CDR1 is MNHEY and CDR2 is SMNVEV in the germline V gene (reference sequence). The CDR3 extends over 14 amino acids. The CDR3 nucleotides read TGTGCCAGCAGGCCGGGACAGGGGGCGGCCGAGCAGTACTTC. It is translated as CASRPGQGAAEQYF.

This chain connects TRBV7-2 to TRBJ1-1; D might be TRBD1 (6 bases). The CDR3 loop spans 15 amino acids. The germline V gene encodes CDR1 SGHTA and CDR2 FQGNSA. The ends were cut back, 8 bases at V and 1 base at J, with 17 bases in the middle. CDR3 sequence: CASSLEPTGNTEAFF. The CDR3 DNA sequence: TGTGCCAGCTCCTTAGAACCGACAGGGAACACTGAAGCTTTCTTT.

The chain combines TRBV7-2 with TRBJ2-7; 7 bases match TRBD2. The V gene end was trimmed by 4 bases and the J gene end by 6 bases; junction bases not matched to a gene: 15. In germline, CDR1 is SGHTA, CDR2 FQGNSA. The length of the CDR3 is 16 residues. Here the CDR3 DNA reads TGTGCCAGCAGCTCGGAGTCACTAGCGCACTGGCCCGAGCAGTACTTC. Amino acid sequence: CASSSESLAHWPEQYF. The full variable domain, its missing parts supplied by reference TRBV7-2 and TRBJ2-7, is GAGVSQSPSNKVTEKGKDVELRCDPISGHTALYWYRQSLGQGLEFLIYFQGNSAPDKSGLPSDRFSAERTGGSVSTLTIQRTQQEDSAVYLCASSSESLAHWPEQYFGPGTRLTVT.

The rearrangement joins TRBV5-4 to TRBJ2-7, with 10 nucleotides matching TRBD2. Per germline, CDR1 SGHNT and CDR2 YYREEE (reference sequence). V lost 4 bases and J lost 1; bases outside the gene matches: 5. The CDR3 contains 15 residues. As DNA, the CDR3 is TGTGCCAGCAGCACCGGGACTAGCGCTTCCTACGAGCAGTACTTC. Its protein is CASSTGTSASYEQYF.

The rearrangement uses TRBV7-9 and TRBJ2-3; 7 bases fit TRBD2. Germline lookup yields CDR1 SEHNR and CDR2 FQNEAQ (reference sequence). With 7 bases clipped from V and 6 bases from J, the junction kept 16 bases outside the gene matches. CDR3 length equals 16 residues. The CDR3 protein is CASIPSRLAELDTQYF. The CDR3 bases are TGTGCCAGCATCCCATCGCGGCTAGCGGAGCTGGATACGCAGTATTTT.

This CDR3 reads CASSFWRRDDSYNEQFF. CDR3 nucleotides: TGTGCCAGCAGTTTTTGGCGGCGGGACGACTCCTACAATGAGCAGTTCTTC. The chain couples TRBV6-2 or TRBV6-3 to TRBJ2-1; D is perhaps TRBD2 (6 bases). The V end was cut by 4 bases, the J end by 0 bases, with 16 bases between. This CDR3 is 17 amino acids long. The germline CDR1 and CDR2 sequences are MNHEY and SVGEGT.

V gene TRBV19 combines with J gene TRBJ1-1, with D perhaps matching TRBD1 (5 bases). V was clipped by 5 bases and J by 10 bases, with 14 bases between them. Germline V gene sequence: CDR1 LNHDA, CDR2 SQIVND (reference sequence). This CDR3 is 12 amino acids long. This CDR3 is CASSPRGPGAFF. The CDR3 DNA sequence: TGTGCCAGTAGTCCGCGGGGCCCGGGAGCTTTCTTT.

The chain carries TRBV6-2 or TRBV6-3 and TRBJ2-7, with 10 bases matching TRBD2. Per the germline V gene, CDR1 is MNHEY and CDR2 is SVGEGT. CDR3 length equals 17 residues. Germline trimming cut 6 bases from V and 0 bases from J; bases unmatched to any gene: 11. The CDR3 region has the DNA TGTGCCAGCAGCCCTTTCTCTCCTAGCGGGAGCTCCTACGAGCAGTACTTC. Amino acid sequence: CASSPFSPSGSSYEQYF.

The rearrangement uses TRBV24-1 and TRBJ2-1; perhaps TRBD1 as D (6 bases). The V gene lost 6 bases and the J gene lost 7 bases, with 12 bases spanning the gap. Germline V gene lookup returns CDR1 KGHDR and CDR2 SFDVKD. The CDR3 consists of 13 residues. The CDR3 sequence is CATSRNQGNEQFF. CDR3 coding DNA: TGTGCCACCAGTAGAAACCAGGGGAATGAGCAGTTCTTC.

This clone was counted a few times. The chain is built from TRBV24-1 and TRBJ2-1; D perhaps matches TRBD2 (7 bases). The CDR3 spans 17 residues. V was cut by 3 bases and J by 6 bases, with 20 bases left in between. Germline CDR1 reads KGHDR; CDR2 reads SFDVKD. CDR3 nucleotide sequence: TGTGCCACCAGTGATCCTCCACCGCGGGGGCGGGTCAATGAGCAGTTCTTC. This gives the protein CATSDPPPRGRVNEQFF.

This clone was observed a few times. V and J are TRBV7-3 and TRBJ2-2; 7 bases map to TRBD1. This CDR3 has 16 residues. Germline V gives CDR1 SGHTA, CDR2 FQGTGA. Germline trimming cut 0 bases from V and 6 bases from J; bases unmatched to any gene: 7. The CDR3 protein is CASSLTGQRPSGELFF. The CDR3 region has the DNA TGTGCCAGCAGCTTAACGGGACAGCGCCCGTCCGGGGAGCTGTTTTTT. Drawing the rest from reference TRBV7-3 and TRBJ2-2, the complete variable domain is GAGVSQTPSNKVTEKGKYVELRCDPISGHTALYWYRQSLGQGPEFLIYFQGTGAADDSGLPNDRFFAVRPEGSVSTLKIQRTERGDSAVYLCASSLTGQRPSGELFFGEGSRLTVL.